The clone carrying this T cell receptor (beta chain) was found once. Germline CDR1 and CDR2: MDHEN and SYDVKM. Trimming cost V 7 bases and J 3 bases; bases outside gene matches: 9. There are 14 residues in the CDR3. The repertoire was sequenced with immunoSEQ multiplex PCR; TCRdb's copy has only in-frame clones and lacks some. The table has tens of thousands of clones, roughly nine tenths seen once. The data are from a study of OX40 agonist ivuxolimab in advanced cancers. Sequencing was performed on CD4+ or CD8+ T cells sorted from blood, taken in a trial of the OX40 agonist ivuxolimab. The rearrangement joins TRBV28 to TRBJ2-7; 7 bases map to TRBD2. This clonotype originated in an adult with an advanced solid tumor such as melanoma, head and neck, liver or kidney cancer. The chain's CDR3 is CASNPWREFYEQYF. In DNA form, the CDR3 reads TGTGCCAGCAACCCTTGGCGGGAGTTCTACGAGCAGTACTTC.